This is a list of T cell receptor beta chains from one sample in a study of control samples from healthy donors and cancer patients. TCRdb keeps only in-frame clones here, not all; method: immunoSEQ multiplex PCR. The sample includes roughly 88,000 clones, approximately 90% of them seen just once. Material: blood. The receptors stem from a woman in her twenties or thirties in good health. The CDR3 runs from the conserved cysteine through the conserved F or W. A D gene is named only where the DNA matches it firmly. Not all rows give a size; the values are once, few, many and, for expanded clones, a class.

>TRBJ2-7|-|-|TRBV6-7
CASSYFNLDPTPEEQYF
TGTGCCAGCAGTTACTTCAACCTCGACCCTACTCCTGAGGAGCAGTACTTC
>TRBJ1-5|-|-|TRBV6-5
CASSLRRGGNQPQHF
TGTGCCAGCAGTCTACGTAGGGGTGGCAATCAGCCCCAGCATTTT
>TRBJ2-3|-|-|TRBV6-2/TRBV6-3
CASSYRPGDTDTQYF
TGTGCCAGCAGTTACAGGCCAGGGGACACAGATACGCAGTATTTT
>TRBJ2-1|-|-|TRBV30
CAWSVASEARRFF
TGTGCCTGGAGTGTAGCGTCGGAGGCCCGGCGGTTCTTC
>TRBJ1-1|-|-|TRBV18
CASSPPTEAFF
TGTGCCAGCTCACCTCCCACTGAAGCTTTCTTT
>TRBJ1-2|-|-|TRBV6-5
CASRLGGGASYGYTF
TGTGCCAGCAGGCTAGGCGGGGGCGCGAGCTATGGCTACACCTTC
>TRBJ1-4|TRBD1|-|TRBV3-1/TRBV3-2
CARSQGGQGGGEKLFF
TGTGCCCGCAGCCAAGGGGGACAGGGCGGGGGTGAAAAACTGTTTTTT
>TRBJ1-6|-|-|TRBV18
CASSPGHGTNSPLHF
TGTGCCAGCTCACCAGGACACGGAACGAATTCACCCCTCCACTTT
>TRBJ2-3|-|-|TRBV5-8
CASSTGRAAFSTDTQYF
TGTGCCAGCAGCACCGGTCGAGCGGCCTTTAGCACAGATACGCAGTATTTT
>TRBJ2-1|TRBD1|few|TRBV20-1
CSANDRGNEQFF
TGCAGTGCTAATGACAGGGGGAATGAGCAGTTCTTC
>TRBJ1-5|-|-|TRBV7-8
CASSFSPASNQPQHF
TGTGCCAGCAGCTTTTCTCCAGCTAGCAATCAGCCCCAGCATTTT
>TRBJ1-5|TRBD1|-|TRBV4-1
CASSQVGQGKGNQPQHF
TGCGCCAGCAGCCAAGTCGGACAGGGAAAAGGGAATCAGCCCCAGCATTTT
>TRBJ1-5|TRBD1|-|TRBV30
CAWREKGQGNQPQHF
TGTGCCTGGAGAGAAAAAGGACAGGGGAATCAGCCCCAGCATTTT
>TRBJ1-3|-|few|TRBV3-1/TRBV3-2
CASSQELVSGNTIYF
TGTGCCAGCAGCCAAGAATTAGTCTCTGGAAACACCATATATTTT
>TRBJ2-2|TRBD2|once|TRBV30
CAWTRAGGRTGELFF
TGTGCCTGGACTAGAGCGGGGGGGCGAACCGGGGAGCTGTTTTTT
>TRBJ1-5|-|few|TRBV24-1
CATSQGRTVTSNQPQHF
TGTGCCACCAGTCAGGGGCGGACAGTGACTAGCAATCAGCCCCAGCATTTT
>TRBJ2-1|-|-|TRBV19
CATVHGWGNEQFF
TGTGCCACCGTACACGGGTGGGGAAATGAGCAGTTCTTC
>TRBJ1-1|-|-|TRBV18
CASSPGLANTEAFF
TGTGCCAGCTCCCCGGGACTGGCGAACACTGAAGCTTTCTTT
>TRBJ1-3|-|-|TRBV7-2
CASSRRLGPAGNTIYF
TGTGCCAGCAGTAGGAGACTTGGGCCTGCTGGAAACACCATATATTTT
>TRBJ1-1|-|-|TRBV4-1
CASSLRVIQRNTEAFF
TGCGCCAGCAGCCTTCGGGTCATCCAGAGGAACACTGAAGCTTTCTTT
>TRBJ2-2|-|-|TRBV6-1
CASSEGNAGELFF
TGTGCCAGCAGTGAAGGAAACGCCGGGGAGCTGTTTTTT
>TRBJ2-7|TRBD2|-|TRBV18
CASSPVRGTSGRYEQYF
TGTGCCAGCTCACCAGTCAGGGGGACTAGCGGGAGGTACGAGCAGTACTTC
>TRBJ2-2|TRBD2|-|TRBV5-1
CASSLGIVAGLGAGELFF
TGCGCCAGCAGCTTGGGAATCGTAGCGGGCCTAGGCGCCGGGGAGCTGTTTTTT
>TRBJ1-4|TRBD1|-|TRBV9
CASSSPSRTGDNEKLFF
TGTGCCAGCAGCTCTCCCAGCCGGACAGGTGACAATGAAAAACTGTTTTTT
>TRBJ1-1|-|-|TRBV7-8
CASSLLVNTEAFF
TGTGCCAGCAGCTTATTGGTCAACACTGAAGCTTTCTTT
>TRBJ2-2|-|-|TRBV5-1
CASSLGQTNTGELFF
TGCGCCAGCAGCCTAGGACAGACCAACACCGGGGAGCTGTTTTTT
>TRBJ2-7|-|once|TRBV19
CASSGRGRTYEQYF
TGTGCCAGTAGTGGGAGGGGGAGGACCTACGAGCAGTACTTC
>TRBJ1-1|-|-|TRBV12-5
CASGLVRGVNTEAFF
TGTGCTAGTGGTTTGGTCAGGGGAGTGAACACTGAAGCTTTCTTT
>TRBJ1-2|-|once|TRBV12-3/TRBV12-4
CASSLYLGGYTF
TGTGCCAGCAGTTTATACTTGGGGGGCTACACCTTC
>TRBJ2-7|-|-|TRBV29-1
CSVGVYEQYF
TGCAGCGTTGGGGTCTACGAGCAGTACTTC
>TRBJ2-7|-|-|TRBV7-9
CASSSSGTMGYEQYF
TGTGCCAGCAGCTCCTCCGGGACAATGGGCTACGAGCAGTACTTC
>TRBJ1-5|TRBD1|-|TRBV5-6
CASSLGTGGNQPQHF
TGTGCCAGCAGCTTAGGGACAGGGGGGAATCAGCCCCAGCATTTT
>TRBJ1-6|-|-|TRBV5-6
CASSPRGGSYNSPLHF
TGTGCCAGCAGCCCCAGGGGAGGGTCCTATAATTCACCCCTCCACTTT
>TRBJ2-7|TRBD2|-|TRBV11-2
CASSSGLAPSYEQYF
TGTGCCAGCAGCTCGGGACTAGCGCCATCCTACGAGCAGTACTTC
>TRBJ1-2|-|-|TRBV2
CASSEMGRSMGYTF
TGTGCCAGCAGTGAGATGGGGAGAAGTATGGGCTACACCTTC
>TRBJ1-1|-|-|TRBV29-1
CSVLNRNTEAFF
TGCAGCGTTCTAAACAGGAACACTGAAGCTTTCTTT
>TRBJ2-2|-|-|TRBV5-1
CASSLPGALNTGELFF
TGCGCCAGCAGCTTGCCAGGGGCTTTGAACACCGGGGAGCTGTTTTTT
>TRBJ1-2|-|many|TRBV14
CASSPEGYGYTF
TGTGCCAGCAGCCCCGAGGGCTATGGCTACACCTTC
>TRBJ1-5|-|-|TRBV5-1
CASSPLGRSNQPQHF
TGCGCCAGCAGCCCCCTCGGAAGGAGCAATCAGCCCCAGCATTTT
>TRBJ1-6|-|-|TRBV7-8
CASSSGRTALYNSPLHF
TGTGCCAGCAGCTCCGGACGGACGGCGCTCTATAATTCACCCCTCCACTTT
>TRBJ2-7|-|-|TRBV5-1
CASSLFERQSKKYF
TGCGCCAGCAGCTTGTTCGAAAGACAGTCGAAGAAGTACTTC
>TRBJ2-5|-|-|TRBV2
CASSAEETQYF
TGTGCCAGCAGCGCCGAAGAGACCCAGTACTTC
>TRBJ1-1|-|-|TRBV18
CASSLDGNTEAFF
TGTGCCAGCTCACTGGACGGGAACACTGAAGCTTTCTTT
>TRBJ1-5|-|-|TRBV28
CASSPTRPQHF
TGTGCCAGCAGTCCGACTAGGCCCCAGCATTTT
>TRBJ2-1|TRBD2|-|TRBV2
CASSATSGGYNEQFF
TGTGCCAGCAGTGCTACTAGCGGGGGGTACAATGAGCAGTTCTTC
>TRBJ1-2|-|-|TRBV30
CAWIHKGHYGYTF
TGTGCCTGGATTCATAAGGGGCACTATGGCTACACCTTC
>TRBJ2-5|-|once|TRBV7-9
CASSLGRMGETQYF
TGTGCCAGCAGCTTAGGGCGGATGGGGGAGACCCAGTACTTC
>TRBJ1-4|-|-|TRBV29-1
CSGRETSNEKLFF
TGCAGCGGCCGCGAGACATCTAATGAAAAACTGTTTTTT
>TRBJ2-1|TRBD1|once|TRBV4-1
CASSPDRGREQFF
TGCGCCAGCAGCCCAGACAGGGGGAGGGAGCAGTTCTTC
>TRBJ2-2|-|-|TRBV27
CASWEGANTGELFF
TGTGCCAGCTGGGAGGGGGCGAACACCGGGGAGCTGTTTTTT
>TRBJ2-3|-|-|TRBV6-1
CASSEHSITDTQYF
TGTGCCAGCAGTGAACACTCGATCACAGATACGCAGTATTTT
>TRBJ2-7|-|-|TRBV2
CASRQGGLEQYF
TGTGCCAGCAGGCAGGGGGGTCTCGAGCAGTACTTC
>TRBJ2-1|TRBD2|-|TRBV5-1
CASSHKIAGYNEQFF
TGCGCCAGCAGCCATAAGATAGCGGGGTACAATGAGCAGTTCTTC